The clone carrying this T cell receptor (beta chain) was observed once. Antigen unknown. The sample originates from a study of T cell responses to AZD1222 COVID-19 vaccine. Method: immunoSEQ multiplex PCR; TCRdb's copy keeps in-frame clones and lacks some. The sample has more than 150,000 clones; 92% are singletons. Study-wide results and caveats: At baseline, seropositivity was found in only a handful of AZD1222 recipients.

Germline trimming cut 7 bases from V and 3 bases from J; bases unmatched to any gene: 8. The CDR3 contains 15 residues. CDR1 and CDR2 from the germline V gene are LNHDA and SQIVND (reference sequence). Sequenced here: peripheral blood, sampled on day 0 of AZD1222 vaccination. This TCR was recovered from an adult in good health. The genes are TRBV19 and TRBJ2-3; 9 bases are shared with TRBD2. The CDR3 nucleotides are TGTGCCAGTAATACCGCAGCGGGGGGAACAGATACGCAGTATTTT. As protein: CASNTAAGGTDTQYF.